This T cell receptor beta chain was retrieved from a study of T cell repertoires in ileal Crohn's disease. Assay: immunoSEQ multiplex PCR; the TCRdb copy retains only in-frame clones and omits some. The table has a few thousand clones, 81% seen once; the top ten hold under 8%. Trimming removed 8 bases at V and 4 bases at J, with 10 bases between. The CDR3 is 12 residues long. The germline CDR1 and CDR2 sequences are WNHNN and SYGVQD (reference sequence). The V and J genes are TRBV10-1 and TRBJ2-3; D call uncertain. The sample was ileal tissue. The TCR originated in an adult with Crohn's disease. The CDR3 region has the DNA TGCGCCAGCTTGATGACTTCAGATACGCAGTATTTT. It codes for CASLMTSDTQYF.